These 2 T cell receptor beta chains were sequenced from one sample in a study of shared clonotypes between healthy human individuals (dated by TCRdb to the early 2020s). Library preparation employed the immunoSEQ multiplex PCR assay. The source is immuneACCESS, and TCRdb retained only in-frame sequences with V and J called. Part of the clones is not carried over; for the studies checked, unresolved V genes explain less than half of this, and the remainder is unexplained. Counted in this sample were roughly 2.4 million clones; almost 96% of them appeared once. Of the sample, approximately 0.13% is held by the ten largest clones. Sequenced: naive CD4+ T cells sorted from blood. Explained via the paper, the cell subset or site label denotes: CD45RA+ positively selected. These receptors were obtained from a man between 18 and 29 years old in good health.

The chain links TRBV30 to TRBJ1-2; D unresolved. This CDR3 is 13 amino acids long. V was cut by 1 base and J by 8 bases, with 14 bases left in between. Per germline, CDR1 GTSNPN and CDR2 SVGIG (reference sequence). CDR3 sequence reads: CAWSGRLSGGYTF. The CDR3 nucleotides are TGTGCCTGGAGTGGACGGCTCTCCGGGGGCTACACCTTC.

V is TRBV2 and J is TRBJ1-4; TRBD1 aligns across 7 bases. Losses at the gene ends were 2 bases for V and 6 bases for J; bases not matched to a gene: 6. Looked up from germline, CDR1 is SNHLY and CDR2 is FYNNEI. This CDR3 region has 15 residues. The CDR3 DNA follows: TGTGCCAGCAGTGAAAGGGGGCCACGGGATGAAAAACTGTTTTTT. This sequence encodes CASSERGPRDEKLFF.